What follows are 25 T cell receptor beta chains derived from one specimen sequenced in a study of shared clonotypes between healthy human individuals. Profiled with immunoSEQ multiplex PCR; TCRdb holds only in-frame clones, not every one. The sample holds some 490,000 clones, about 72% seen once. Sample: PBMCs. These receptors were collected from a woman in her thirties or forties in good health. Some clones in this sample may be carry-over from other donors' samples.

The chain combines TRBV11-2 with TRBJ2-7; D gene unclear. V was trimmed by 5 bases and J by 5 bases, leaving 13 bases between them. Germline CDR1 is SGHAT and CDR2 is FQNNGV. This CDR3 has 13 residues. CDR3 region: CASSQTVVHEQYF. The CDR3 DNA reads TGTGCCAGCAGCCAGACGGTAGTCCACGAGCAGTACTTC.

This clone was counted only a few times. V usage is TRBV30 and J usage is TRBJ2-1; 9 bases are a match to TRBD2. This CDR3 is 14 amino acids long. V was pared by 1 base and J by 9 bases, with 7 bases of the junction left unmatched. Germline values: CDR1 GTSNPN, CDR2 SVGIG (reference sequence). DNA of the CDR3: TGTGCCTGGAGTGGTAGCGGGAGATTTGGTGAGCAGTTCTTC. Amino acid sequence: CAWSGSGRFGEQFF.

The chain links TRBV7-9 to TRBJ2-1, with TRBD2 matching 16 bases. From germline, CDR1 is SEHNR and CDR2 FQNEAQ (reference sequence). CDR3 length: 17 amino acids. The V and J ends lost 1 base and 10 bases, in that order; junction bases with no gene match: 7. The chain's CDR3 is CASSLEGTSGRGGEQFF. The CDR3 DNA follows: TGTGCCAGCAGCTTAGAGGGGACTAGCGGGAGGGGAGGGGAGCAGTTCTTC.

This clone was observed a handful of times. The chain combines TRBV21-1 with TRBJ1-2; the tabulated D call, TRBD1, remains unverified against the DNA. TRBV21-1 is reported as a pseudogene. The CDR3 has 13 amino acids. This chain's CDR3 is CASSLRQGLCYTF. In DNA, the CDR3 is TGTGCCAGCAGCTTGCGACAGGGATTGTGCTACACCTTC.

The J gene is TRBJ2-5, the V gene TRBV14, with D possibly being TRBD2 (5 bases). V gave up 1 base and J gave up 5 bases, with 11 bases separating them. This CDR3 spans 14 amino acids. Germline lookup yields CDR1 SGHDN and CDR2 FVKESK. This chain's CDR3 is CASSQGLARETQYF. The CDR3 nucleotides are TGTGCCAGCAGCCAAGGGCTAGCCAGGGAGACCCAGTACTTC.

This clone was counted a few times. The CDR3 here is CARGLAGSSSYEQYF. For the CDR3, the DNA is TGTGCCAGAGGACTAGCGGGTTCTAGCTCCTACGAGCAGTACTTC. The chain uses TRBV6-4 and TRBJ2-7, with 11 bases that match TRBD2. Trimming at V came to 9 bases and at J to 0 bases, leaving 7 bases not matched to a gene. This CDR3 comprises 15 residues. CDR1 is MRHNA, CDR2 SNTAGT, per germline.

In its sample, this clone was seen once. The V call is TRBV10-3, the J call TRBJ2-7; unclear D gene. Looked up from germline, CDR1 is ENHRY and CDR2 is SYGVKD. V was trimmed by 0 bases and J by 1 base, leaving 7 bases between them. CDR3 length equals 14 residues. The CDR3 is CAISESTGSYEQYF. CDR3 nucleotides: TGTGCCATCAGTGAGTCGACGGGTTCCTACGAGCAGTACTTC.

The rearrangement uses TRBV5-6 and TRBJ2-1; TRBD1 matches at 11 bases. The CDR3 is 16 residues long. The V and J ends lost 3 bases and 0 bases, in that order; junction bases with no gene match: 2. Germline assignment: CDR1 SGHDT and CDR2 YYEEEE. DNA for the CDR3: TGTGCCAGCAGCTCGGGACAGGGGGGCTCCTACAATGAGCAGTTCTTC. This gives the protein CASSSGQGGSYNEQFF.

This clone was detected a few times. The chain joins TRBV28 to TRBJ2-6; 7 bases agree with TRBD1. There are 18 residues in the CDR3. Trimming at V came to 2 bases and at J to 3 bases, leaving 10 bases not matched to a gene. Germline CDR1 reads MDHEN; CDR2 reads SYDVKM. The CDR3 DNA is TGTGCCAGCAGTTTACGTCGGGACAGTAGTTTTGGGGCCAACGTCCTGACTTTC. Translation: CASSLRRDSSFGANVLTF.

The V call is TRBV28, the J call TRBJ1-5; D might be TRBD1 (5 bases). V was cut by 4 bases and J by 8 bases, with 15 bases left in between. This CDR3 is 14 amino acids long. In germline, CDR1 is MDHEN, CDR2 SYDVKM. The DNA for the CDR3 is TGTGCCAGCAGTTACGCGGGGGATTCAGAGCCCCAGCATTTT. It codes for CASSYAGDSEPQHF.

The J gene is TRBJ2-1, the V gene TRBV7-3, with 11 bases aligning to TRBD2. Losses at the gene ends were 2 bases for V and 7 bases for J; bases not matched to a gene: 4. The CDR3 spans 15 residues. Germline CDR1 SGHTA, CDR2 FQGTGA. The DNA of the CDR3 is TGTGCCAGCAGCTTAGGTTCTAGCGGGAGGAATGAGCAGTTCTTC. Translated, it gives CASSLGSSGRNEQFF.

The chain employs TRBV6-4 and TRBJ2-1; D may match TRBD1 or TRBD2 (6 bases each). The CDR3 length is 13 residues. Trimming removed 0 bases at V and 12 bases at J, with 12 bases between. The germline CDR1 and CDR2 sequences are MRHNA and SNTAGT. CDR3 protein: CASSDSQQGGQFF. DNA of the CDR3: TGTGCCAGCAGTGACTCTCAACAGGGAGGGCAGTTCTTC.

The count of this clone is one. Other DNA sequences in this specimen translate into the identical CDR3. The gene calls are TRBV7-9 and TRBJ1-1; possible D gene TRBD1, 5 bases. The CDR3 is 13 residues long. Trimming stripped 3 bases from V and 3 bases from J, with 8 bases between. Germline-derived CDR1 and CDR2 are SEHNR and FQNEAQ (reference sequence). The CDR3 reads CASSFVRDTEAFF. The CDR3 DNA is TGTGCCAGCAGCTTCGTCAGGGACACTGAAGCTTTCTTT.

The chain links TRBV19 to TRBJ1-1; D perhaps matches TRBD1 (6 bases). CDR1 LNHDA and CDR2 SQIVND come from the germline V gene (reference sequence). Between the trimmed V and J ends, which lost 3 bases and 1 base, there was a span of 15 bases. The CDR3 consists of 16 residues. This chain's CDR3 is CASSIDFWTANTEAFF. The CDR3 region has the DNA TGTGCCAGTAGTATTGATTTCTGGACAGCGAACACTGAAGCTTTCTTT.

This sequence joins TRBV30 and TRBJ1-2; a possible D gene is TRBD1 (5 bases). Germline V lookup: CDR1 GTSNPN, CDR2 SVGIG (reference sequence). This CDR3 contains 14 residues. Deletions cut 0 bases from V and 4 bases from J, with 12 bases between. CDR3 DNA: TGTGCCTGGAGTGTGGCAGGGCTGGGCTATGGCTACACCTTC. It codes for CAWSVAGLGYGYTF. The variable domain in full, completed from reference TRBV30 and TRBJ1-2, reads SQTIHQWPATLVQPVGSPLSLECTVEGTSNPNLYWYRQAAGRGLQLLFYSVGIGQISSEVPQNLSASRPQDRQFILSSKKLLLSDSGFYLCAWSVAGLGYGYTFGSGTRLTVV.

The sample holds one count of this clone. The rearrangement joins TRBV5-1 to TRBJ2-7; 10 nucleotides line up with TRBD1. The V segment lost 3 bases and the J segment 6 bases; nucleotides outside the gene matches: 3. Germline-derived CDR1 and CDR2 are SGHRS and YFSETQ. The CDR3 length is 13 residues. This CDR3 is CASSWTGGAEQYF. CDR3 coding DNA: TGCGCCAGCAGCTGGACAGGGGGGGCCGAGCAGTACTTC.

Regarding this clone: A much larger clone sits a single nucleotide away, making a read error possible. The chain carries TRBV7-9 and TRBJ2-5; TRBD2 aligns across 7 bases. CDR1 is SEHNR and CDR2 is FQNEAQ in the germline V gene (reference sequence). This CDR3 has 13 amino acids. CDR3 DNA sequence: TGTGCCAGCAGCTTGACTGGGGGGGAGACCCGGTACTTC. Its protein product is CASSLTGGETRYF.

This sequence joins TRBV19 and TRBJ2-2; D not resolved. CDR3 length: 13 residues. From germline, CDR1 is LNHDA and CDR2 SQIVND (reference sequence). V was trimmed by 3 bases and J by 5 bases, leaving 7 bases between them. The CDR3 DNA reads TGTGCCAGTAGTATGGTCAGGACCGGGGAGCTGTTTTTT. Residues: CASSMVRTGELFF. The full variable domain, with the rest looked up from reference TRBV19 and TRBJ2-2, is DGGITQSPKYLFRKEGQNVTLSCEQNLNHDAMYWYRQDPGQGLRLIYYSQIVNDFQKGDIAEGYSVSREKKESFPLTVTSAQKNPTAFYLCASSMVRTGELFFGEGSRLTVL.

In regard to this clone: This CDR3 is also generated by other DNA sequences in the sample. This chain uses TRBV18 with TRBJ1-1; the D is unclear. Trimming took off 6 bases at V and 0 bases at J, with 17 bases between the two ends. This CDR3 region has 16 residues. CDR1 KGHSH and CDR2 LQKENI come from the germline V gene. The CDR3 is CASSLGGGSLNTEAFF. The DNA of the CDR3 is TGTGCCAGCTCCCTCGGAGGCGGCAGCTTGAACACTGAAGCTTTCTTT.

Note on this clone: Mismatch with germline at one junction end may stem from a read error. In DNA form, the CDR3 reads TGTGCCAGCAGCCTAGCCGCGACTAGTGGGGCCTCCTACGAGCAGTACTTC. This translates into CASSLAATSGASYEQYF. The chain has TRBV7-2 and TRBJ2-7, with TRBD2 as a possible D gene (6 bases). The CDR3 runs 17 residues. Germline CDR1 and CDR2: SGHTA and FQGNSA.

This clone was seen only a few times. V usage is TRBV5-1 and J usage is TRBJ2-7; D call uncertain. V was trimmed by 3 bases and J by 0 bases, leaving 13 bases between them. CDR1 is SGHRS, CDR2 YFSETQ, per germline. The CDR3 loop spans 15 amino acids. The CDR3 DNA reads TGCGCCAGCAGCTCCGCAGAACTAAGCTCCTACGAGCAGTACTTC. It is translated as CASSSAELSSYEQYF. The variable domain in full, completed from reference TRBV5-1 and TRBJ2-7, reads KAGVTQTPRYLIKTRGQQVTLSCSPISGHRSVSWYQQTPGQGLQFLFEYFSETQRNKGNFPGRFSGRQFSNSRSEMNVSTLELGDSALYLCASSSAELSSYEQYFGPGTRLTVT.

Remarks on this clone: With a much larger clone just one base away, this may be a read error. This chain connects TRBV7-8 to TRBJ2-1; the match to TRBD2 covers 11 bases. Germline V gives CDR1 SGHVS, CDR2 FQNEAQ. CDR3 size: 16 residues. Unmatched junction bases numbered 4, after V lost 2 bases and J lost 4 bases. Here the CDR3 reads CASSLTGTSGYNEQFF. In nucleotides, the CDR3 is TGTGCCAGCAGCTTAACTGGGACTAGCGGATACAATGAGCAGTTCTTC.

V gene TRBV2 combines with J gene TRBJ2-1; weak D call: TRBD2 (6 bases). The germline V and J ends were trimmed by 7 bases and 10 bases, with 17 bases remaining between them. The germline V gene encodes CDR1 SNHLY and CDR2 FYNNEI. This CDR3 has 13 amino acids. This CDR3 reads CASTPKTRDEQFF. The CDR3 DNA follows: TGTGCCAGCACCCCGAAGACTAGAGACGAGCAGTTCTTC. Variable domain in full (rest from reference TRBV2 and TRBJ2-1): EPEVTQTPSHQVTQMGQEVILRCVPISNHLYFYWYRQILGQKVEFLVSFYNNEISEKSEIFDDQFSVERPDGSNFTLKIRSTKLEDSAMYFCASTPKTRDEQFFGPGTRLTVL.

The gene calls are TRBV5-1 and TRBJ2-7; no clear D. Germline V CDR1 and CDR2: SGHRS, YFSETQ. V lost 0 bases and J lost 6, with 4 bases in between. CDR3 length equals 11 residues. The CDR3 sequence: CASSLESEQYF. CDR3 sequence (DNA): TGCGCCAGCAGCTTGGAATCCGAGCAGTACTTC.

The chain has TRBV18 and TRBJ2-3; D perhaps matches TRBD2 (6 bases). The CDR3 contains 13 residues. The germline gives CDR1 KGHSH, CDR2 LQKENI. The V end was cut by 5 bases, the J end by 4 bases, with 10 bases between. CDR3 bases: TGTGCCAGCTCAACGGGACTGTCAGATACGCAGTATTTT. As protein: CASSTGLSDTQYF.